This TCR beta chain derives from a study of blood T cell repertoires in COVID-19. The CDR3 covers 12 residues. The V end lost 2 bases, the J end lost 4 bases, and 6 bases lay between the germline ends. Germline loops: CDR1 GTSNPN, CDR2 SVGIG (reference sequence). Clinical history as reported by participants underpinned cohort assignment. Either two negative PCRs, clearance, or symptom resolution qualified Cohort 3 donors as recovered. Only in-frame clones appear in the TCRdb table, and some are missing; sequencing was by immunoSEQ multiplex PCR. The table lists 250,000 to 300,000 clones, just under 90% of them singletons.

V is TRBV30 and J is TRBJ1-3; D unresolved. The source is a woman aged 55-75 years who had recovered from COVID-19. Sequencing was carried out using PBMCs or T cells enriched from blood (not recorded which). CDR3 DNA sequence: TGTGCCTGGAGTTATCTGGGAAACACCATATATTTT. It specifies CAWSYLGNTIYF. Looking up the rest from reference TRBV30 and TRBJ1-3 gives the full variable domain: SQTIHQWPATLVQPVGSPLSLECTVEGTSNPNLYWYRQAAGRGLQLLFYSVGIGQISSEVPQNLSASRPQDRQFILSSKKLLLSDSGFYLCAWSYLGNTIYFGEGSWLTVV.